This paragraph covers one T cell receptor (beta chain) sequence. Its antigen is undetermined. This sample was taken from a study of cytotoxic CD8 clonotypes in ibrutinib-treated CLL. Method: immunoSEQ multiplex PCR; TCRdb's copy keeps in-frame clones and lacks some. The table shows 200,000 or so clones, with 79% occurring only once. The CDR3 spans 13 residues. CDR1 and CDR2 from the germline V gene are LNHNV and YYDKDF (reference sequence). Trimming took off 1 base at V and 8 bases at J, with 11 bases between the two ends. The study, taken as a whole, reports: In comparison with age-matched healthy donors, baseline clonality was higher and tracked circulating CD8+ T-cell counts. Clonality went up at ibrutinib response and then declined back toward baseline at progression.

The sequence derives from a human donor with chronic lymphocytic leukemia. Sequenced material: PBMCs, taken after 12 months of ibrutinib treatment. This sequence joins TRBV15 and TRBJ1-2; D is unclear. CDR3 loop: CATSRARVGGYTF. Here the CDR3 DNA reads TGTGCCACCAGCAGAGCTAGAGTTGGCGGCTACACCTTC. Supplemented by reference TRBV15 and TRBJ1-2, the full variable domain reads DAMVIQNPRYQVTQFGKPVTLSCSQTLNHNVMYWYQQKSSQAPKLLFHYYDKDFNNEADTPDNFQSRRPNTSFCFLDIRSPGLGDTAMYLCATSRARVGGYTFGSGTRLTVV.